The text below deals with one T cell receptor (beta chain). The read gets to within 3 residues of the CDR3 end, and the germline J gene fills in the rest. Libraries were prepared by immunoSEQ multiplex PCR; TCRdb keeps only in-frame clonotypes and omits some of them. This table lists about 32,000 clones. This record comes from a study of T cells in women clearing cervical HPV infection. The CDR3 is 14 residues long. Per the germline V gene, CDR1 is PRHDT and CDR2 is FYEKMQ (reference sequence). Trimming removed 0 bases at V and 2 bases at J, with 8 bases between. The material sequenced was blood buffy coat. The clonotype was recovered from a woman aged 18 to 75 with a cervical HPV16 infection that either progressed to CIN3+ or cleared (not recorded which). This chain links TRBV13 with TRBJ2-7; D possibly corresponds to TRBD1 (6 bases). The sequenced part of the CDR3 DNA is TGTGCCAGCAGCTTAGGCAGGGGCACCTACGAG. It yields the protein CASSLGRGTYE. The full CDR3 reads CASSLGRGTYEQYF.